These T cell receptor beta chains were read from a single sample in a study of T-cell reconstitution after alpha-beta-depleted transplantation in children. TCRdb called the PCR reads again in MiXCR, with one record for every CDR3 protein. The sample has under 35,000 distinct CDR3 sequences, about 6.2% seen once. The sample consisted of PBMCs, mostly from graft donor cells, taken 180 days after TCRalphabeta/CD19-depleted stem cell transplant. The receptors were gathered from a male patient younger than 18 who had a stem cell transplant for acute myeloid leukemia, so the T cells may come from the graft donor. CDR3s include the opening cysteine and the closing phenylalanine or tryptophan. The D gene is left open where the match is weak. Part of the rows lack a size; the others show once, few, many or a class for expanded clones.

TGCGCCAGCAGTCCGTTCGGGGGCAATCAGCCCCAGCATTTT,CASSPFGGNQPQHF,TRBV5-1,14,many,TRBJ1-5,-
TGCGCCAGCAGCTTTCGCACCGAGGAGCTGTTTTTT,CASSFRTEELFF,TRBV5-1,12,many,TRBJ2-2,-
TGTGCCAGCAGCTATCAAGGTAGTTGGAATCAGCCCCAGCATTTT,CASSYQGSWNQPQHF,TRBV5-8,15,many,TRBJ1-5,-
TGTGCCATCAGCGGGGGCGTCCAGTACAATGAGCAGTTCTTC,CAISGGVQYNEQFF,TRBV10-3,14,many,TRBJ2-1,-
TGCGCCAGCAGCTCGGATATGGGCTCTGGGGCCAACCTCCTGACTTTC,CASSSDMGSGANLLTF,TRBV5-1,16,-,TRBJ2-6,-
TGTGCCACCAGCAGTCTGGGGAGTGCCGACAATGAGCAGTTCTTC,CATSSLGSADNEQFF,TRBV15,15,many,TRBJ2-1,-
TGCAGTGCTACCTACAGGGTCGGGGGGGAGACCCAGTACTTC,CSATYRVGGETQYF,TRBV20-1,14,many,TRBJ2-5,-
TGTGCCTGGAGTATCGGACCGACCGGGGAGCTGTTTTTT,CAWSIGPTGELFF,TRBV30,13,many,TRBJ2-2,-
TGTGCCAGCAGTCGCGCCGGACTAGCGGGAGCTTCCGAGCAGTACTTC,CASSRAGLAGASEQYF,TRBV6-2/TRBV6-3,16,medium-sized,TRBJ2-7,TRBD2
TGTGCCAGCAGTGAGTCTACGGGGATTAGCACAGATACGCAGTATTTT,CASSESTGISTDTQYF,TRBV6-4,16,many,TRBJ2-3,-
TGTGCCACCAGTGAACCTGGATCATACGAGCAGTACTTC,CATSEPGSYEQYF,TRBV24-1,13,many,TRBJ2-7,-
TGTGCCAGCAGTCAGGACAGGTCTAACTATGGCTACACCTTC,CASSQDRSNYGYTF,TRBV6-5,14,many,TRBJ1-2,TRBD1
TGTGCCAGCAAAGTAAGGGTTTATAGCAATCAGCCCCAGCATTTT,CASKVRVYSNQPQHF,TRBV6-5,15,many,TRBJ1-5,-
TGTGCCAGCAGGGGAGGCGTGAACACCGGGGAGCTGTTTTTT,CASRGGVNTGELFF,TRBV6-2/TRBV6-3,14,many,TRBJ2-2,-
TGTGCCAGCAGCCTCTCCCACGAGCAGTACTTC,CASSLSHEQYF,TRBV3-1,11,many,TRBJ2-7,-
TGTGCCAGCAGTTTTGGGGCGGAGAACACTGAAGCTTTCTTT,CASSFGAENTEAFF,TRBV12-3/TRBV12-4,14,many,TRBJ1-1,-
TGTGCCAGCAGCCCCGGGACAGGGACACCAGAGACCCAGTACTTC,CASSPGTGTPETQYF,TRBV5-6,15,many,TRBJ2-5,TRBD1
TGCAGCTCCTGGGGGGTAGCGGGAGGAGTTAGGGACAATGAGCAGTTCTTC,CSSWGVAGGVRDNEQFF,TRBV20-1,17,-,TRBJ2-1,TRBD2
TGTGCCAGTAGTATAAGGGTGTTGAACACCGGGGAGCTGTTTTTT,CASSIRVLNTGELFF,TRBV19,15,many,TRBJ2-2,-
TGTGCCAGCAGTGAATTAAACGGACCCTCGAACACCGGGGAGCTGTTTTTT,CASSELNGPSNTGELFF,TRBV6-1,17,many,TRBJ2-2,-
TGCAGCGTTAACAGGGTGCGGAATGAGCAGTTCTTC,CSVNRVRNEQFF,TRBV29-1,12,many,TRBJ2-1,-
TGTGCCTGGAGTGGCTACGGGGGTTCGCCGTCGTACGAGCAGTACTTC,CAWSGYGGSPSYEQYF,TRBV30,16,few,TRBJ2-7,-
TGTGCCAGCTCACCACAGGGTAGCGTTTACGTCGAGCAGTACTTC,CASSPQGSVYVEQYF,TRBV18,15,many,TRBJ2-7,-
TGTGCCAGCAGCTGGACTAGCGGGAGGGGGTCAGATACGCAGTATTTT,CASSWTSGRGSDTQYF,TRBV5-6,16,-,TRBJ2-3,TRBD2
TGTGCCAGCAGGGACAGAGTAGCGGGAGTTGGTCATGAGCAGTTCTTC,CASRDRVAGVGHEQFF,TRBV6-1,16,many,TRBJ2-1,TRBD2
TGTGCCAGCAGTTTTGGCGGGAGGGCATTCACAGATACGCAGTATTTT,CASSFGGRAFTDTQYF,TRBV12-3/TRBV12-4,16,many,TRBJ2-3,TRBD2
TGTGCCAGCAGCCAATCCGGGACTAGCGGGGGCACAGATACGCAGTATTTT,CASSQSGTSGGTDTQYF,TRBV4-2,17,many,TRBJ2-3,TRBD2
TGTGCCAGCAGCTTAGCGGGAGTACTGGGGCAGTACTTC,CASSLAGVLGQYF,TRBV7-2,13,many,TRBJ2-7,-
TGTGCCAGCAGATACACCGGGACAGGCAATTCACCCCTCCACTTT,CASRYTGTGNSPLHF,TRBV28,15,many,TRBJ1-6,TRBD1
TGTGCCAGCAGACTAATCCCCCTGGAGACCCAGTACTTC,CASRLIPLETQYF,TRBV6-2/TRBV6-3,13,many,TRBJ2-5,-
TGTGCCAGCAGTTCGACGGGAGGGCCTACGTACAATGAGCAGTTCTTC,CASSSTGGPTYNEQFF,TRBV28,16,few,TRBJ2-1,TRBD2
TGTGCCAGCAGACCCGGACTAGCGGGAGGCATTGACATGTCCTACGAGCAGTACTTC,CASRPGLAGGIDMSYEQYF,TRBV6-2/TRBV6-3,19,many,TRBJ2-7,TRBD2
TGTGCCAGCAGCTATCCCGGGACTGGCTTTCGAGAGCAGTACTTC,CASSYPGTGFREQYF,TRBV11-1,15,-,TRBJ2-7,-